This T cell receptor beta chain was observed in a study of T cells in Graves' hyperthyroidism and ophthalmopathy. Study overall: The blood sample was taken at first diagnosis, before treatment began. Findings and limits, study-wide: The model anticipated ophthalmopathy a median around 6 months pre-onset. In blood, most of the thyroid clonotypes expanded above 0.001 were also present.

This clonotype occurred many times. Its antigen remains unknown. This CDR3 is built from 12 residues. In germline, CDR1 is LGHDT, CDR2 YNNKEL (reference sequence). The V end lost 2 bases, the J end lost 6 bases, and 5 bases lay between the germline ends. PBMCs were derived from 10 ml fresh peripheral blood. RNA transcripts were the template for amplifying TCR beta CDR3 regions. TCR CDR3 regions were first amplified by RT-PCR with HTBI primers. Using its own MiXCR run on the multiplex PCR reads, TCRdb lists one record per CDR3 protein. The sample includes 250,000 to 300,000 distinct CDR3 sequences, approximately 18% of them seen just once.

This chain links TRBV3-1 with TRBJ2-1; no clear D gene. The sequence came from a man in his fifties with Graves' ophthalmopathy. The sequenced sample was blood. The CDR3, as DNA: TGTGCCAGCAGCCAACTCTCCAATGAGCAGTTCTTC. Amino acid sequence: CASSQLSNEQFF.